This T cell receptor (beta chain) was recorded in a study of PD-1 blockade in classical Hodgkin lymphoma. Germline CDR1 KGHSH, CDR2 LQKENI. The V and J ends lost 3 bases and 5 bases, in that order; junction bases with no gene match: 3. This CDR3 region has 13 residues. Profiled with immunoSEQ multiplex PCR; TCRdb holds only in-frame clones, not every one. This sample has about 110,000 clones, with 89% found just once. All the patients suffered relapse after autologous stem cell transplantation, and brentuximab vedotin exposure differed. The study recorded best responses of complete response, partial response or progressive disease. Findings and caveats of the study: While CD8+ TCR diversity did not rise significantly by C4D1, CD4+ TCR diversity did. Baseline diversity was lower in partial responders and progressors than complete responders.

This clone was observed a handful of times. The antigen is unknown. V usage is TRBV18 and J usage is TRBJ2-7, with 8 bases matching TRBD2. Material: peripheral blood mononuclear cells (PBMCs), obtained before the second cycle of nivolumab. This receptor was obtained from a human donor with classical Hodgkin lymphoma. The CDR3 DNA reads as TGTGCCAGCTCACCGATCGGGGGGGACGAGCAGTACTTC. Residues: CASSPIGGDEQYF.